This is a list of T cell receptor beta chains from one sample in a study of T cell changes during pregnancy in multiple sclerosis. Sequencing was performed with immunoSEQ multiplex PCR; in TCRdb, only in-frame clones are kept and a portion is missing. The sample comprises tens of thousands of clones, 93% of which are singletons, and 1.5% to 2% rests with the top ten. This material consisted of peripheral blood, taken in the second trimester of pregnancy. These TCRs come from a female donor with multiple sclerosis, enrolled in a pregnancy study. CDR3s include the opening cysteine and the closing phenylalanine or tryptophan. D genes are given only for firm matches. Clone size is not always given. Where it is, it says once, few, many or a class for expanded clones.

j_call d_call v_call clone_size cdr3_aa
TRBJ2-1 - TRBV7-8 - CASSLFYRDNEQFF
TRBJ2-1 - TRBV7-6 - CASSRTSGNEQFF
TRBJ2-7 - TRBV11-2 once CASSLALTYEQYF
TRBJ2-7 - TRBV10-3 - CAITISRASAKLKAYEQYF
TRBJ2-7 TRBD2 TRBV15 - CATSRGTSGFDEQYF
TRBJ2-3 TRBD1 TRBV6-4 - CASSPGTGVPDTQYF
TRBJ2-3 - TRBV7-2 once CASSLGTGEGSDTQYF
TRBJ2-3 TRBD1 TRBV5-1 - CASSQGSTDTQYF
TRBJ1-4 - TRBV19 once CASSRAGATTNEKLFF
TRBJ2-6 - TRBV5-1 - CASSPPTSSGANVLTF
TRBJ2-2 TRBD1 TRBV7-2 - CASSPITGGRGELFF
TRBJ2-1 TRBD2 TRBV29-1 once CSVDAGTSGRSSYNEQFF
TRBJ1-4 TRBD1 TRBV18 - CASSPGQAPRGEKLFF
TRBJ2-2 TRBD1 TRBV5-1 - CASSLLGDPVQGANTGELFF
TRBJ1-4 TRBD1 TRBV28 - CASSGTGGEEKLFF
TRBJ1-2 - TRBV25-1 - CASSQTSSNYGYTF
TRBJ1-2 - TRBV5-5 once CASSLQEGIGGYTF
TRBJ1-1 - TRBV11-2 - CASSLRVPENGAFF
TRBJ2-7 - TRBV28 - CASSLWGGSSSYEQYF
TRBJ2-1 - TRBV29-1 once CSAGDGVGRTYNEQFF
TRBJ2-4 TRBD2 TRBV19 - CASSIASGRDIQYF
TRBJ2-1 TRBD2 TRBV4-3 - CASSQVRLAEYNEQFF
TRBJ2-5 TRBD2 TRBV11-2 - CASSSGLAGFLETQYF
TRBJ2-7 - TRBV5-1 - CASSMDSGSLGEQYF
TRBJ2-5 - TRBV7-8 - CASTSVQETQYF
TRBJ2-4 - TRBV5-4 once CAVRAPLRDIQYF
TRBJ2-7 TRBD1 TRBV6-1 - CASSQDRGYEQYF
TRBJ1-5 - TRBV19 - CASSIGVTNNQPQHF
TRBJ2-2 TRBD1 TRBV5-4 - CASSLPGTGVITGELFF
TRBJ2-7 - TRBV5-5 - CASSFQGPGYEQYF
TRBJ1-5 - TRBV7-2 - CASSLEGASGNQPQHF
TRBJ1-2 TRBD1 TRBV7-9 - CASSPVDRGGYGYTF
TRBJ1-2 - TRBV2 few CASSESGGYGYTF
TRBJ2-1 TRBD1 TRBV4-1 - CASSHFTGDSYNEQFF
TRBJ2-5 TRBD2 TRBV7-3 once CASSLGAGWEGQETQYF
TRBJ2-7 TRBD2 TRBV11-3 - CASSLDGGTSGSEYEQYF
TRBJ1-2 - TRBV6-6 - CASSYALPDIYGYTF
TRBJ2-7 TRBD1 TRBV7-2 - CASIPGQGHEQYF
TRBJ2-1 TRBD1 TRBV9 - CASSVDRQGAYNEQFF
TRBJ2-5 - TRBV9 - CASSVTGNRETQYF
TRBJ1-1 - TRBV11-2 - CASSLRRVGRTMNTEAFF
TRBJ2-7 TRBD2 TRBV29-1 - CSAWTSGRESEQYF
TRBJ2-3 - TRBV4-3 - CASSQGRLSTDTQYF
TRBJ2-5 TRBD2 TRBV25-1 - CASSGQSLLAGQETQYF
TRBJ2-1 TRBD2 TRBV6-5 - CASRTSGGPYNEQFF
TRBJ2-1 TRBD2 TRBV7-6 - CASSDGTSGYNEQFF
TRBJ1-1 - TRBV29-1 - CSCERSGEAFF